The subject of this entry is one T cell receptor beta chain. One end of the junction does not line up with germline, which may come from a read error. The CDR3 loop spans 16 amino acids. Germline assignment: CDR1 KGHSH and CDR2 LQKENI. TCRdb's table, derived via immunoSEQ multiplex PCR, lists solely in-frame clones and lacks some. The table includes about 52,000 clones, about 90% detected once. The data derive from a study of blood T cell repertoires in COVID-19. Source material: peripheral blood. The sequence was collected from a human donor with active COVID-19. The donor label of this sample is uncertain. The rearrangement uses TRBV18 and TRBJ1-1; D unresolved. CDR3 sequence (DNA): TGTGCCAGCTCGCCACAGTCACGGGTGGAAAACACTGAAGCTTTCTTT. Translating it yields CASSPQSRVENTEAFF.